This T cell receptor beta chain comes out of a study of OX40 agonist ivuxolimab in advanced cancers. Deletions cut 7 bases from V and 3 bases from J, with 7 bases between. Germline V gene sequence: CDR1 MNHNS, CDR2 SASEGT. The CDR3 length is 11 residues. The method was immunoSEQ multiplex PCR; TCRdb's version includes in-frame clones alone and lacks a portion of them. The profile covers around 41,000 clones, with approximately 80% appearing a single time and about 2.7% taken by the ten largest. The material was CD4+ or CD8+ T cells sorted from blood, obtained in a trial of the OX40 agonist ivuxolimab. The TCR was taken from an adult with an advanced solid tumor such as melanoma, head and neck, liver or kidney cancer. The chain couples TRBV6-1 to TRBJ2-7; D unclear. DNA for the CDR3: TGTGCCAGCAACCTGTACTACGAGCAGTACTTC. Translation gives CASNLYYEQYF.